These 16 T cell receptor beta chains came from one sample sequenced in a study of control samples from healthy donors and cancer patients. TCRdb's copy holds only in-frame clones and misses some; the assay was immunoSEQ multiplex PCR. The data show hundreds of thousands of clones, around 90% seen once. What was sequenced was PBMCs. These receptor sequences come from a man aged 40-49 years with head and neck cancer.

The V and J genes are TRBV9 and TRBJ1-1; TRBD1 matches at 7 bases. Per germline, CDR1 SGDLS and CDR2 YYNGEE. V was pared by 4 bases and J by 1 base, with 10 bases of the junction left unmatched. There are 16 residues in the CDR3. The DNA for the CDR3 is TGTGCCAGCAGCACTCGGGCAGGGGGGCGGAACACTGAAGCTTTCTTT. Its protein is CASSTRAGGRNTEAFF.

This chain uses TRBV19 with TRBJ1-1, with 7 bases matching TRBD1. V trimming: 3 bases; J trimming: 4 bases; junction bases outside the gene matches: 5. The germline V gene has CDR1 LNHDA and CDR2 SQIVND (reference sequence). The CDR3 totals 14 residues. CDR3 protein: CASSIRQGGTEAFF. DNA of the CDR3: TGTGCCAGTAGTATTAGACAGGGTGGCACTGAAGCTTTCTTT.

V is TRBV27 and J is TRBJ1-1, with 9 bases fitting TRBD1. The germline gives CDR1 MNHEY, CDR2 SMNVEV (reference sequence). V lost 5 bases, J lost 2 bases, and 9 bases stayed unmatched. The CDR3 is 16 residues long. CDR3 in amino acids: CASSGTRQGVNTEAFF. DNA for the CDR3: TGTGCCAGCAGTGGAACTCGACAGGGGGTTAACACTGAAGCTTTCTTT.

This chain connects TRBV6-2 or TRBV6-3 to TRBJ1-5; D not certain. CDR1 and CDR2 from the germline V gene are MNHEY and SVGEGT. Deletions cut 6 bases from V and 1 base from J, with 10 bases between. This CDR3 is 14 amino acids long. CDR3 DNA: TGTGCCAGCAGCCCGACCTCGAGCAATCAGCCCCAGCATTTT. Its translation is CASSPTSSNQPQHF.

The rearrangement joins TRBV19 to TRBJ1-5, with no clear D. Germline V lookup: CDR1 LNHDA, CDR2 SQIVND (reference sequence). V lost 1 base and J lost 3, with 4 bases in between. CDR3 length: 13 amino acids. For the CDR3, the DNA is TGTGCCAGTAGTATAGCAGACAATCAGCCCCAGCATTTT. Its translation is CASSIADNQPQHF.

The J gene is TRBJ1-6, the V gene TRBV27; TRBD1 agrees at 7 bases. Germline CDR1 reads MNHEY; CDR2 reads SMNVEV (reference sequence). The V gene end was trimmed by 7 bases and the J gene end by 7 bases; junction bases not matched to a gene: 10. This CDR3 is 15 amino acids long. In nucleotides, the CDR3 is TGTGCCAGCACCCTCCGGGACAGAGGAAATTCACCCCTCCACTTT. Protein: CASTLRDRGNSPLHF.

The J gene is TRBJ2-1, the V gene TRBV27; D could derive from TRBD1 or TRBD2 (7 bases each). Germline V gene data show CDR1 as MNHEY and CDR2 as SMNVEV (reference sequence). The germline V and J ends were trimmed by 9 bases and 9 bases, with 21 bases remaining between them. This CDR3 has 14 residues. In DNA, the CDR3 is TGTGCCAGGGAAGGGGGCGCGGGAGACGGTGAGCAGTTCTTC. It is translated as CAREGGAGDGEQFF.

This chain joins TRBV5-5 and TRBJ1-1; D call uncertain. Germline CDR1 reads SGHKS; CDR2 reads YYEKEE (reference sequence). This CDR3 is built from 13 residues. V gave up 1 base and J gave up 4 bases, with 8 bases separating them. CDR3 coding DNA: TGTGCCAGCAGCTTGCCGGGTGCCACTGAAGCTTTCTTT. Amino acid sequence: CASSLPGATEAFF. The variable domain in full, with the rest retrieved from reference TRBV5-5 and TRBJ1-1, is DAGVTQSPTHLIKTRGQQVTLRCSPISGHKSVSWYQQVLGQGPQFIFQYYEKEERGRGNFPDRFSARQFPNYSSELNVNALLLGDSALYLCASSLPGATEAFFGQGTRLTVV.

In DNA, the CDR3 is TGTGCCAGCAGTTTAATGTGGACAGGGAGGACCCAAGGAGCCAAAAACATTCAGTACTTC. This sequence encodes CASSLMWTGRTQGAKNIQYF. The chain joins TRBV28 to TRBJ2-4, with 8 bases fitting TRBD1. This CDR3 spans 20 amino acids. The germline V gene has CDR1 MDHEN and CDR2 SYDVKM. J lost 0 bases, V lost 2 bases, and 15 bases had no gene match.

V and J are TRBV21-1 and TRBJ2-1; the table assigns TRBD2, which was not confirmed against the DNA. TRBV21-1 is recorded as a pseudogene. The CDR3 covers 16 residues. CDR3 sequence: CASTLLGLAGDHEQFF. In DNA form, the CDR3 reads TGTGCCAGCACCCTGTTGGGACTAGCGGGAGATCATGAGCAGTTCTTC.

This chain uses TRBV4-2 with TRBJ1-2; 8 bases line up with TRBD1. CDR1 and CDR2 from the germline V gene are LGHNA and YNFKEQ. V trimming: 4 bases; J trimming: 8 bases; junction bases outside the gene matches: 15. The CDR3 runs 16 residues. CDR3 in amino acids: CASSPLLTGEFGGYTF. CDR3 coding DNA: TGTGCCAGCAGCCCATTACTGACAGGGGAGTTTGGCGGCTACACCTTC.

The chain recombines TRBV19 with TRBJ1-1, with 7 bases matching TRBD1. Losses at the gene ends were 6 bases for V and 5 bases for J; bases not matched to a gene: 9. CDR1 LNHDA and CDR2 SQIVND come from the germline V gene (reference sequence). The CDR3 extends over 14 amino acids. For the CDR3, the DNA is TGTGCCAGTAGGAATCAGGGGGGAAGGACTGAAGCTTTCTTT. Protein: CASRNQGGRTEAFF.

The chain links TRBV7-2 to TRBJ1-1, with D maybe TRBD1 (5 bases). CDR1 and CDR2 from the germline V gene are SGHTA and FQGNSA. This CDR3 comprises 15 residues. The V end lost 5 bases, the J end lost 6 bases, and 19 bases lay between the germline ends. CDR3 in DNA: TGTGCCAGCAGCCATCCCCTCGGGGGGAGGGCTGAAGCTTTCTTT. Its protein is CASSHPLGGRAEAFF.

The genes are TRBV6-2 or TRBV6-3 and TRBJ2-7, with TRBD1 matching 7 bases. With 2 bases clipped from V and 2 bases from J, the junction kept 6 bases outside the gene matches. There are 15 residues in the CDR3. CDR1 and CDR2 (germline): MNHEY, SVGEGT. The CDR3 protein is CASSYGPGGTYEQYF. For the CDR3, the DNA is TGTGCCAGCAGTTACGGGCCAGGGGGAACCTACGAGCAGTACTTC.

The V gene is TRBV6-5, the J gene TRBJ1-6; D is undetermined. The V gene lost 0 bases and the J gene lost 10 bases, with 13 bases spanning the gap. The germline CDR1 and CDR2 sequences are MNHEY and SVGAGI. The CDR3 sequence is 15 residues long. As DNA, the CDR3 is TGTGCCAGCAGTTACTCGATTAGGGCGGACTCACCCCTCCACTTT. Translating gives CASSYSIRADSPLHF.

This clone was seen a single time. The chain joins TRBV5-1 to TRBJ1-4, with 8 positions matching TRBD1. Trimming removed 4 bases from V and 4 bases from J; junction bases left unmatched: 9. Germline-derived CDR1 and CDR2 are SGHRS and YFSETQ. The CDR3 sequence is 16 residues long. The CDR3 DNA follows: TGCGCCAGCAGCGTGAACAGGGGGAGCCTTAATGAAAAACTGTTTTTT. It is translated as CASSVNRGSLNEKLFF.